This T cell receptor (beta chain) stems from a study of cytomegalovirus exposure and HLA in healthy donors. Study findings and constraints: Accurate prediction of HLA-A and HLA-B alleles (for most subjects) was reportedly achieved from TCR beta sequences.

The PCR made use of 60 Vbeta and 13 Jbeta primers. Sequenced by immunoSEQ multiplex PCR; TCRdb stores in-frame clones only, minus some. The repertoire holds tens of thousands of clones, roughly 76% seen once, with roughly 3.5% in the top ten. In germline, CDR1 is MDHEN, CDR2 SYDVKM. The CDR3 is 14 amino acids. After removal of 6 bases from V and 3 bases from J, the junction contained 6 bases not matched to a gene. Healthy people donating bone marrow made up the donors. This clone was picked up a small number of times. Its matching antigen is unknown. Sequencing used PBMCs. This receptor was taken from a man aged 18 to 35 in good health and CMV-seronegative. The V gene is TRBV28, the J gene TRBJ2-3; the match to TRBD1 covers 7 bases. CDR3 nucleotides: TGTGCCAGCAGACGACAGGGATTTACAGATACGCAGTATTTT. Protein: CASRRQGFTDTQYF.